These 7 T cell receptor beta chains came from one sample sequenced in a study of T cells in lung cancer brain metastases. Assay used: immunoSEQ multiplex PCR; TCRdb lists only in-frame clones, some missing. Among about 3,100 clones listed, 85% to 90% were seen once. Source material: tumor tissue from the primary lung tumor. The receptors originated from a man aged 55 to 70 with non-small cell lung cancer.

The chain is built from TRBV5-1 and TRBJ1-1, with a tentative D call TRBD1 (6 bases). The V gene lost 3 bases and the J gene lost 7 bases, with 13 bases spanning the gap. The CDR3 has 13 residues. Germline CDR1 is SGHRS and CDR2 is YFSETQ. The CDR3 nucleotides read TGCGCCAGCAGCTACAGAGACAGGAATGAAGCTTTCTTT. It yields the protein CASSYRDRNEAFF.

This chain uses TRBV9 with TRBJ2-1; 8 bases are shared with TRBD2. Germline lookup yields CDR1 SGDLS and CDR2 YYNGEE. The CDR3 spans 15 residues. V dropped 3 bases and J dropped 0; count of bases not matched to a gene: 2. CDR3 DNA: TGTGCCAGCAGCGCAAGCGGGAGCTCCTACAATGAGCAGTTCTTC. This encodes CASSASGSSYNEQFF.

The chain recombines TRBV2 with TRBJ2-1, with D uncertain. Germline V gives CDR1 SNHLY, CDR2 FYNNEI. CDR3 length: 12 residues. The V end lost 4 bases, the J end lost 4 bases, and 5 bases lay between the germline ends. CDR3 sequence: CASSGQYNEQFF. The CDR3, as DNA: TGTGCCAGCAGTGGCCAATACAATGAGCAGTTCTTC.

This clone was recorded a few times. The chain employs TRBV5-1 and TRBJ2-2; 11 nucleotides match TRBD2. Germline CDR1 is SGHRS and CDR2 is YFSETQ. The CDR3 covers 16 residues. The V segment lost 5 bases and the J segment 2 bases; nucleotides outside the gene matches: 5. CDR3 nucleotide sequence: TGCGCCAGCAGAACCGGGACTAGCGGAAACACCGGGGAGCTGTTTTTT. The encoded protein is CASRTGTSGNTGELFF.

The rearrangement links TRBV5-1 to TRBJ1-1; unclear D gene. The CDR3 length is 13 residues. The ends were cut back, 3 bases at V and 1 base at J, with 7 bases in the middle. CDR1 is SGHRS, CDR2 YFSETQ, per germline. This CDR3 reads CASSYGRNTEAFF. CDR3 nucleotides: TGCGCCAGCAGCTACGGAAGGAACACTGAAGCTTTCTTT.

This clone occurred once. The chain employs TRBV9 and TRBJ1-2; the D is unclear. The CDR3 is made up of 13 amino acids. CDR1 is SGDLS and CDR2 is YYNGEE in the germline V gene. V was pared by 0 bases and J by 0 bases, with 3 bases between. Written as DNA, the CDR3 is TGTGCCAGCAGCGTAGACACTAACTATGGCTACACCTTC. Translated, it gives CASSVDTNYGYTF. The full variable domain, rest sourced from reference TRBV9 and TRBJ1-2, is DSGVTQTPKHLITATGQRVTLRCSPRSGDLSVYWYQQSLDQGLQFLIQYYNGEERAKGNILERFSAQQFPDLHSELNLSSLELGDSALYFCASSVDTNYGYTFGSGTRLTVV.

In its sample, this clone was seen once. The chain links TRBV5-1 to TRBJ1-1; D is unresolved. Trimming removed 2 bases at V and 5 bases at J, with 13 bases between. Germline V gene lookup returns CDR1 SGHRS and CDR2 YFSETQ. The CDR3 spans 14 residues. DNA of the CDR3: TGCGCCAGCAGCTTCGAGACACAAGGGACTGAAGCTTTCTTT. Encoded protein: CASSFETQGTEAFF.